This T cell receptor beta chain was found in a study of T cells expressing NK-cell markers. The wider study: Sequencing covered eight donors, seven HCMV-seropositive and one seronegative. Study results and limitations: Over 5 donors had dominant NKG2C+ clonotypes that comprised about 1.0-7.5% of their CD8+ T cells. For a handful of donors, these clonotypes were likewise the leading ones in the CD3+CD56-NKG2C+ fraction. Evidence did not settle whether expanded NKG2C+ T cell clones targeted HCMV.

Reprocessing the 5' RACE reads, TCRdb reports a single entry for every CDR3 protein and omits DNA. This sample lists about 460,000 distinct CDR3 sequences; its ten largest clones have almost 1.5%. Comments on this clonotype: The antigen remains undetermined.

Sequencing was performed on blood T cells: a sorted CD56 or NKG2C T cell subset, CD4+ or CD8+ T cells, or bulk PBMC T cells (not recorded which). The TCR sequence derives from a woman in her forties or fifties in good health.

The CDR3 protein is CASSPLDEQFF. The chain recombines TRBV18 with TRBJ2-1. The CDR3 runs to 11 residues. The V gene's germline CDR1 is KGHSH and CDR2 LQKENI.